Below are 5 T cell receptor beta chains sequenced from a single sample in a study of technical replicates of blood from a few donors (dated by TCRdb to about 2017). The library was obtained by the immunoSEQ multiplex PCR assay. What TCRdb holds here is the immuneACCESS table cut down to in-frame rearrangements. Part of the clones is not present; checked against another copy, under half of the missing clones reflect an unresolved V gene, and the others are unexplained. This sample is represented by roughly 79,000 clones; 91% of them were singletons. The ten largest clonotypes hold around 0.34% of the sample. Sequencing was performed on T cells isolated from PBMCs. These receptor sequences come from a human donor in good health. Some clones in this sample may be carry-over from other donors' samples.

The chain couples TRBV7-9 to TRBJ2-1; 9 bases line up with TRBD2. CDR1 and CDR2 from the germline V gene are SEHNR and FQNEAQ (reference sequence). V lost 5 bases to trimming and J lost 4 bases; unmatched junction nucleotides: 6. CDR3 size: 15 residues. The chain's CDR3 is CASSPLAGLYNEQFF. CDR3 nucleotide sequence: TGTGCCAGCAGCCCCCTAGCGGGGCTTTACAATGAGCAGTTCTTC.

The chain uses TRBV2 and TRBJ1-2, with TRBD1 as a possible D gene (6 bases). Trimming removed 6 bases from V and 7 bases from J, with 21 bases in between. Germline V gene lookup returns CDR1 SNHLY and CDR2 FYNNEI. The CDR3 loop spans 15 amino acids. The CDR3 loop reads CASRMEDTGSSGYTF. In DNA form, the CDR3 reads TGTGCCAGCAGGATGGAGGATACAGGGAGTAGTGGCTACACCTTC.

The chain recombines TRBV2 with TRBJ1-1; 10 nucleotides match TRBD1. CDR3 size: 16 residues. Per the germline V gene, CDR1 is SNHLY and CDR2 is FYNNEI. Unmatched junction bases numbered 11, after V lost 6 bases and J lost 4 bases. The CDR3 DNA is TGTGCCAGCAGAGAGAAGACAGGGGGCGGAATCACTGAAGCTTTCTTT. Its protein is CASREKTGGGITEAFF.

The chain is built from TRBV6-5 and TRBJ1-1, with D uncertain. There are 12 residues in the CDR3. CDR1 and CDR2 (germline): MNHEY, SVGAGI. The germline V and J ends were trimmed by 6 bases and 5 bases, with 10 bases remaining between them. The CDR3 loop reads CASRRVTTEAFF. In DNA, the CDR3 is TGTGCCAGCAGACGTGTAACAACTGAAGCTTTCTTT.

The chain links TRBV21-1 to TRBJ2-7; the DNA was not compared with TRBD2, the D call given in the table. TRBV21-1 is a known pseudogene. This CDR3 has 19 residues. In nucleotides, the CDR3 is TGTGCCAGCATCAACGGTCCCACGGGACTAGCGGTGATCTCCCGCGAGCAGTACTTC. It specifies CASINGPTGLAVISREQYF.